Shown below are 17 T cell receptor beta chains from a single sample sequenced in a study of CDR3 diversity in severe acne. TCRdb reanalysed the PCR reads using MiXCR and keeps one entry per CDR3 protein. The repertoire holds almost 85,000 distinct CDR3 sequences, with over 40% as singletons. The sample consisted of blood. The receptors were gathered from a male donor in good health, without acne.

The chain couples TRBV20-1 to TRBJ2-2; D is unresolved. The CDR3 totals 13 residues. CDR1 and CDR2 from the germline V gene are DFQATT and SNEGSKA (reference sequence). V lost 2 bases and J lost 6, with 10 bases in between. The CDR3 bases are TGCAGTGCTAGAAGGGTGGGTCCCGGGGAGCTGTTTTTT. This sequence encodes CSARRVGPGELFF.

This clonotype showed up many times. The chain employs TRBV29-1 and TRBJ1-6; D remains ambiguous. CDR3 length: 14 amino acids. Germline-derived CDR1 and CDR2 are SQVTM and ANQGSEA. V was trimmed by 4 bases and J by 7 bases, leaving 14 bases between them. This CDR3 is CSVVFGGENSPLHF. For the CDR3, the DNA is TGCAGCGTTGTGTTTGGTGGTGAAAATTCACCCCTCCACTTT.

This chain links TRBV2 with TRBJ2-2; the D gene is possibly TRBD2 (6 bases). Germline-derived CDR1 and CDR2 are SNHLY and FYNNEI. This CDR3 has 14 residues. V was clipped by 8 bases and J by 6 bases, with 16 bases between them. CDR3 nucleotides: TGTGCCAGCTCACCACCGGGAGTGGCCGGGGAGCTGTTTTTT. It yields the protein CASSPPGVAGELFF.

The V and J genes are TRBV30 and TRBJ1-2, with 8 bases identical to TRBD1. Germline V gives CDR1 GTSNPN, CDR2 SVGIG (reference sequence). Unmatched junction bases numbered 9, after V lost 2 bases and J lost 4 bases. The CDR3 spans 15 residues. CDR3 sequence (DNA): TGTGCCTGGAGTACCGGGACAGGTCGCCGCTATGGCTACACCTTC. As protein: CAWSTGTGRRYGYTF.

The chain has TRBV6-5 and TRBJ1-5, with 9 bases matching TRBD1. The CDR3 is 15 residues long. Germline CDR1 reads MNHEY; CDR2 reads SVGAGI. With V trimmed by 5 bases and J by 4 bases, 6 bases remained unmatched. The CDR3: CASSTRQGVNQPQHF. CDR3 bases: TGTGCCAGCAGTACCCGACAGGGGGTGAATCAGCCCCAGCATTTT.

The chain has TRBV11-2 and TRBJ2-5, with 8 bases that match TRBD2. After removal of 1 base from V and 5 bases from J, the junction contained 3 bases not matched to a gene. This CDR3 has 14 residues. Looked up from germline, CDR1 is SGHAT and CDR2 is FQNNGV. CDR3 protein: CASSLGSGGETQYF. The CDR3 region has the DNA TGTGCCAGCAGCTTAGGGTCGGGAGGGGAGACCCAGTACTTC.

The chain employs TRBV10-3 and TRBJ1-1; 8 nucleotides align to TRBD1. CDR3 length: 21 amino acids. Per germline, CDR1 ENHRY and CDR2 SYGVKD. Trimming removed 3 bases from V and 0 bases from J; junction bases left unmatched: 21. The CDR3 reads CAISDVAGGVTGDRLNTEAFF. CDR3 in DNA: TGTGCCATCAGTGATGTAGCGGGAGGGGTCACCGGGGACAGGTTGAACACTGAAGCTTTCTTT.

Turning to this clonotype: Its ends do not fully match the called genes, so a read error is possible. The CDR3 region is CSARPDRAIF. The CDR3 DNA follows: TGCAGTGCTAGACCAGACAGGGCCATCTTC. This rearrangement joins TRBV20-1 to TRBJ1-2, with 7 bases lining up with TRBD1. CDR3 length equals 10 residues. Germline V gene lookup returns CDR1 DFQATT and CDR2 SNEGSKA (reference sequence).

By share, this clonotype ranks as medium-sized (0.01 to 0.1%). This chain uses TRBV7-6 with TRBJ2-1; D gene uncertain. Germline V lookup: CDR1 SGHVS, CDR2 FNYEAQ. The CDR3 sequence is 17 residues long. The V gene lost 0 bases and the J gene lost 2 bases, with 14 bases spanning the gap. The CDR3, as DNA: TGTGCCAGCAGCTTAGCGGGGAAAGGGTTCACCTACAATGAGCAGTTCTTC. Translation: CASSLAGKGFTYNEQFF.

This clonotype was picked up many times. The genes are TRBV9 and TRBJ2-7; D might be TRBD2 (6 bases). V lost 0 bases and J lost 6, with 16 bases in between. CDR1 and CDR2 (germline): SGDLS, YYNGEE. The CDR3 is 15 amino acids. CDR3 loop: CASSVEEGRLGEQYF. The CDR3, as DNA: TGTGCCAGCAGCGTAGAGGAGGGAAGGCTCGGCGAGCAGTACTTC.

On this clonotype itself: One end of the junction varies from germline; a read error may be responsible. The chain is built from TRBV10-3 and TRBJ2-3; 7 nucleotides agree with TRBD2. This CDR3 contains 14 residues. The germline V gene encodes CDR1 ENHRY and CDR2 SYGVKD. DNA for the CDR3: TGTGCCACCGCTCTCGCGGGGGTGGATGATACGCTGTACTTT. Amino acids: CATALAGVDDTLYF.

The rearrangement joins TRBV7-2 to TRBJ2-2; a weak D match, TRBD1 (6 bases). Germline-derived CDR1 and CDR2 are SGHTA and FQGNSA. V lost 5 bases and J 7 bases, leaving 11 bases between the germline ends. CDR3 size: 13 residues. In nucleotides, the CDR3 is TGTGCCAGCAGCCCCGGACAGCACGGGGAGCTGTTTTTT. The encoded protein is CASSPGQHGELFF.

The CDR3 protein is CSVEGQGDSGAFF. CDR3 bases: TGCAGCGTTGAAGGGCAAGGGGATTCAGGAGCTTTCTTT. J is TRBJ1-1 and V is TRBV29-1; D perhaps matches TRBD1 (5 bases). CDR1 is SQVTM and CDR2 is ANQGSEA in the germline V gene. This CDR3 contains 13 residues. Trimming removed 1 base at V and 10 bases at J, with 16 bases between.

With respect to this clonotype: One junction end does not reproduce the germline sequence, and a read error may be involved. In nucleotides, the CDR3 is TGCGCCAGCAGTGAGGTCCGGGATTCACCCCCCCACTTC. Protein: CASSEVRDSPPHF. This rearrangement joins TRBV10-1 to TRBJ1-6; D is undetermined. Germline values: CDR1 WNHNN, CDR2 SYGVQD (reference sequence). CDR3 length: 13 amino acids.

This clonotype was seen many times. The chain recombines TRBV9 with TRBJ2-3; 7 nucleotides agree with TRBD2. V lost 7 bases, J lost 3 bases, and 5 bases stayed unmatched. This CDR3 is 13 amino acids long. Germline CDR1 SGDLS, CDR2 YYNGEE. CDR3 nucleotide sequence: TGTGCCAGCTCGGGGGGAACAACAGATACGCAGTATTTT. Its protein is CASSGGTTDTQYF.

The table lists this clonotype with a few counts. The CDR3 is CASSVEASGSSYEQYF. The CDR3 coding sequence is TGTGCCAGCAGCGTAGAGGCTAGCGGGTCCTCCTACGAGCAGTACTTC. The chain couples TRBV9 to TRBJ2-7; 8 nucleotides align to TRBD2. V lost 0 bases and J lost 0; bases outside the gene matches: 5. The CDR3 is 16 residues long. The germline CDR1 and CDR2 sequences are SGDLS and YYNGEE.

In its sample, this clonotype was seen a few times. This chain uses TRBV7-9 with TRBJ1-2; tentatively, D is TRBD1 (5 bases). Germline V CDR1 and CDR2: SEHNR, FQNEAQ (reference sequence). Trimming took off 2 bases at V and 0 bases at J, with 13 bases between the two ends. This CDR3 spans 16 amino acids. For the CDR3, the DNA is TGTGCCAGCAGCTTATGGGGCGGGGTCTCTAACTATGGCTACACCTTC. Residues: CASSLWGGVSNYGYTF.